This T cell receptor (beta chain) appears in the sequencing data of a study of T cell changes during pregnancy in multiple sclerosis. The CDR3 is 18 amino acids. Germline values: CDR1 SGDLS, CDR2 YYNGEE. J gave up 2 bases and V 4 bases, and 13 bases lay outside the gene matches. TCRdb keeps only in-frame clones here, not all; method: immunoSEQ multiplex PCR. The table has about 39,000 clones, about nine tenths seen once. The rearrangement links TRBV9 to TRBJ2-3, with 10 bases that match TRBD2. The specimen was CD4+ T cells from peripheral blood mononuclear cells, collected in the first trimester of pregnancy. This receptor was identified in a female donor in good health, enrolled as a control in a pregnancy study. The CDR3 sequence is CASSPEGIAGGLTDTQYF. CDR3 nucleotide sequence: TGTGCCAGCAGCCCCGAGGGGATAGCGGGGGGCCTCACAGATACGCAGTATTTT.